This T cell receptor beta chain derives from a study of early T cells in non-severe SARS-CoV-2 infection. Findings of the study overall: Missing private and CD4 specificities, VDJdb matching favored anti-spike CD8 responses.

Ten or more counts support this clonotype. Its antigen is not known. TCRdb processed the 5' RACE reads anew with MiXCR; each CDR3 protein has one entry. Here the sample spans around 44,000 distinct CDR3 sequences, roughly 7.7% being singletons. This TCR derives from an adult who was a healthcare worker with PCR-confirmed SARS-CoV-2 infection or an uninfected control (not recorded which). Specimen: whole blood.

CDR3 bases: TGTGCCACCAGTGCCGAGTTGCCAAATTCACCCCTCCACTTT. It specifies CATSAELPNSPLHF. The chain employs TRBV24-1 and TRBJ1-6; D is unresolved. This CDR3 contains 14 residues. Trimming stripped 5 bases from V and 7 bases from J, with 11 bases between. Germline CDR1 and CDR2: KGHDR and SFDVKD.